This T cell receptor (beta chain) appears in the sequencing data of a study of chemoradiotherapy in HPV16-positive cancers. Study outcomes and limitations: Only two HPV16-positive patients supplied the functional HPV-specificity definition. During treatment, candidate HPV-specific clones and E7-related motifs expanded in tumor.

With respect to this clone: Its target is unknown.

Clones were sequenced by immunoSEQ multiplex PCR, and TCRdb holds only the in-frame ones, with some missing. This table holds approximately 12,000 clones, 55% to 75% found once. This clonotype was sampled from a human donor with HPV-associated anogenital cancer. The specimen was collected from a patient who underwent chemoradiotherapy.

Here the CDR3 DNA reads TGTGCCAGCAGATCAGGGACGGATCAGCCCCAGCATTTT. Translated, it gives CASRSGTDQPQHF. V gene TRBV6-5 combines with J gene TRBJ1-5; a possible D gene is TRBD1 (5 bases). In germline, CDR1 is MNHEY, CDR2 SVGAGI. V was shortened by 6 bases and J by 5 bases, with 11 bases between the two germline ends. The CDR3 extends over 13 amino acids.